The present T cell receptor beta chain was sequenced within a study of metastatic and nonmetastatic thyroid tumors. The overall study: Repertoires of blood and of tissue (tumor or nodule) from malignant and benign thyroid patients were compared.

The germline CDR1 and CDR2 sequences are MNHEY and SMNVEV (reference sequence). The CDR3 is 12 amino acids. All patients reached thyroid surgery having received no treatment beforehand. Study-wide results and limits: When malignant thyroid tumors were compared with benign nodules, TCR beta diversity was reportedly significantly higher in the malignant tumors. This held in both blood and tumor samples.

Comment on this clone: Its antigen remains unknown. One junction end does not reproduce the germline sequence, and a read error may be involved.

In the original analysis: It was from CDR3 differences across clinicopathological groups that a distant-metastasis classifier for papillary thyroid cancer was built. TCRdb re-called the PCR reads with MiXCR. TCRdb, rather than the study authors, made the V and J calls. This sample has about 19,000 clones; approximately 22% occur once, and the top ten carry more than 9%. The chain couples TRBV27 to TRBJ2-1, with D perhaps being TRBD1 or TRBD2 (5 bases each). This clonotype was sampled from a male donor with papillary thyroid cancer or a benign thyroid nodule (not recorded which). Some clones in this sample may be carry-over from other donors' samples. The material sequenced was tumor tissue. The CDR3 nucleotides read TGTGCCAGCAGTGTGACGGTGGGGGAGCAGTGCTTC. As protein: CASSVTVGEQCF.